This T cell receptor (beta chain) was documented in a study of early T cells in non-severe SARS-CoV-2 infection. Looking at the study overall: Unsorted whole-blood RNA was sequenced in bulk, leaving chains unpaired. Study results and limitations: Anti-spike CD8 responses were favored by VDJdb matching, which missed private and CD4 specificities.

This clonotype occurred many times. Its antigen is not known. Trimming pared 2 bases from V and 4 bases from J, leaving 14 bases between. The CDR3 consists of 15 residues. CDR1 and CDR2 (germline): MGHRA, YSYEKL. The TCR library protocol was used to attach unique molecular identifiers. These identifiers were attached to individual cDNA molecules. Each CDR3 protein is one row after TCRdb ran MiXCR on the 5' RACE reads. This sample has 10,000 to 12,000 distinct CDR3 sequences, with 4.8% found just once. Sequenced input: whole blood. The clonotype comes from an adult who was a healthcare worker with PCR-confirmed SARS-CoV-2 infection or an uninfected control (not recorded which). V gene TRBV4-1 combines with J gene TRBJ1-2; TRBD1 is a possible D gene (6 bases). The CDR3 coding sequence is TGCGCCAGCAGCCAACGTGACAGGATCCTCTATGGCTACACCTTC. Translated, it gives CASSQRDRILYGYTF.